The clone carrying this T cell receptor (beta chain) has a single count. This CDR3 has 14 residues. Germline CDR1 and CDR2: SNHLY and FYNNEI. V lost 6 bases, J lost 6 bases, and 15 bases lay in between. These data originate in a study of blood T cell repertoires in COVID-19. About the study: The study drew acute and convalescent COVID-19 samples from the United States, Italy and Spain. Sources were T cells, B-cell-depleted T cells, or PBMCs; the material itself was cDNA or gDNA.

In the study's own analysis: Reference gene primer amplification yielded estimated nucleated cell counts. This table comes from immunoSEQ multiplex PCR, and its TCRdb copy is limited to in-frame clones, with some not included. V, J and clone size were drawn from that table, and D and trimming were deduced from the DNA. The data contain about 130,000 clones, about 85% of them singletons. The source is a man older than 75 with active or convalescent COVID-19. The source material was peripheral blood. V gene TRBV2 combines with J gene TRBJ1-5, with D perhaps matching TRBD1 (6 bases). The CDR3 loop reads CASSGLRGGQPQHF. The CDR3 nucleotides are TGTGCCAGCAGCGGCCTCAGGGGTGGTCAGCCCCAGCATTTT. Filled out from reference TRBV2 and TRBJ1-5, the complete variable domain reads EPEVTQTPSHQVTQMGQEVILRCVPISNHLYFYWYRQILGQKVEFLVSFYNNEISEKSEIFDDQFSVERPDGSNFTLKIRSTKLEDSAMYFCASSGLRGGQPQHFGDGTRLSIL.